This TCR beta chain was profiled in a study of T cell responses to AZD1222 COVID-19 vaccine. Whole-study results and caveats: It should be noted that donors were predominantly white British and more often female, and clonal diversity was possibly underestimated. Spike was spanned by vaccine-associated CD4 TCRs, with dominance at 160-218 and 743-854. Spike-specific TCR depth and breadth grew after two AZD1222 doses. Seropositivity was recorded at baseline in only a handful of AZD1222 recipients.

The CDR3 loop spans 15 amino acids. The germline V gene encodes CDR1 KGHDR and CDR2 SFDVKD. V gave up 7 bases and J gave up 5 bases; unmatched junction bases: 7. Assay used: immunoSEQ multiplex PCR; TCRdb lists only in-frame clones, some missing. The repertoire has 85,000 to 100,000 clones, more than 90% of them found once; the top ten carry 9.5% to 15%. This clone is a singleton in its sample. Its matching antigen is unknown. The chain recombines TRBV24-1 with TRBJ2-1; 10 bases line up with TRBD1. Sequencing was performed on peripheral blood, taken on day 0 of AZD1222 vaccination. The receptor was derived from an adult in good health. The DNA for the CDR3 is TGTGCCACCAGGAGAGGGGGGACAGGGGACAATGAGCAGTTCTTC. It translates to CATRRGGTGDNEQFF.